A selection of T cell receptor beta chains follows, all from one sample in a study of T cell responses to AZD1222 COVID-19 vaccine. Using immunoSEQ multiplex PCR, the repertoire was profiled, and TCRdb retains in-frame clones only, with some absent. The data contain roughly 77,000 clones, around 90% of them singletons. This sample comprised peripheral blood, obtained on day 0 of MenACWY control vaccination. Source of these receptors: an adult in good health. Each CDR3 is given with its conserved first and last residue. Each record gives: clone size, V gene, D gene, J gene, CDR3 DNA, CDR3 protein. A D gene is named only where the DNA matches it firmly. Rows give clone size only sometimes, using once, few, many, or a class for an expanded clone.

clone_size: -
v_call: TRBV30
d_call: TRBD1
j_call: TRBJ2-7
cdr3_nt: TGTGCCTGGAGTAGGGGGCTGGAGCAGTACTTC
cdr3_aa: CAWSRGLEQYF

clone_size: -
v_call: TRBV6-5
d_call: TRBD1
j_call: TRBJ1-2
cdr3_nt: TGTGCCAGCAGTTACTCCGGGACAGGGGGTGGCTACACCTTC
cdr3_aa: CASSYSGTGGGYTF

clone_size: -
v_call: TRBV28
d_call: TRBD2
j_call: TRBJ2-2
cdr3_nt: TGTGCCAGCAGTTATCTAGCGGGGAACACCGGGGAGCTGTTTTTT
cdr3_aa: CASSYLAGNTGELFF

clone_size: -
v_call: TRBV5-1
d_call: -
j_call: TRBJ2-2
cdr3_nt: TGCGCCAGCAGCTTGTGGGGGGCCGACACCGGGGAGCTGTTTTTT
cdr3_aa: CASSLWGADTGELFF

clone_size: few
v_call: TRBV7-2
d_call: -
j_call: TRBJ1-1
cdr3_nt: TGTGCCAGCAGCCCCGGACGGTCGAGCACTGAAGCTTTCTTT
cdr3_aa: CASSPGRSSTEAFF

clone_size: -
v_call: TRBV19
d_call: -
j_call: TRBJ1-6
cdr3_nt: TGTGCCAGTAGTGCGACAGTATCCAAGAATTCACCCCTCCACTTT
cdr3_aa: CASSATVSKNSPLHF

clone_size: -
v_call: TRBV3-1/TRBV3-2
d_call: -
j_call: TRBJ1-2
cdr3_nt: TGTGCCAGCAGCCATGAGAGGAACTATGGCTACACCTTC
cdr3_aa: CASSHERNYGYTF

clone_size: -
v_call: TRBV7-8
d_call: TRBD2
j_call: TRBJ2-7
cdr3_nt: TGTGCCAGCAGCTCCGGGGGGGGGCCCTACGAGCAGTACTTC
cdr3_aa: CASSSGGGPYEQYF

clone_size: -
v_call: TRBV6-5
d_call: -
j_call: TRBJ2-7
cdr3_nt: TGTGCCAGCAGTTACTCGGAGGCGGGGACCTACGAGCAGTACTTC
cdr3_aa: CASSYSEAGTYEQYF

clone_size: -
v_call: TRBV5-6
d_call: -
j_call: TRBJ1-5
cdr3_nt: TGTGCCAGCACCTCTAATCAGCCCCAGCATTTT
cdr3_aa: CASTSNQPQHF

clone_size: -
v_call: TRBV3-1/TRBV3-2
d_call: -
j_call: TRBJ2-5
cdr3_nt: TGTGCCAGCAGCCATGATAGGCGGGGGCCGGGGGAGACCCAGTACTTC
cdr3_aa: CASSHDRRGPGETQYF

clone_size: -
v_call: TRBV11-2
d_call: -
j_call: TRBJ1-5
cdr3_nt: TGTGCCAGCAGCTTAGATTGGGGGGGCGGCAATCAGCCCCAGCATTTT
cdr3_aa: CASSLDWGGGNQPQHF

clone_size: -
v_call: TRBV28
d_call: -
j_call: TRBJ1-3
cdr3_nt: TGTGCCAGCGGTTTGGGGGCTTCTGGAAACACCATATATTTT
cdr3_aa: CASGLGASGNTIYF

clone_size: -
v_call: TRBV7-8
d_call: -
j_call: TRBJ1-5
cdr3_nt: TGTGCCAGCAGCCCCGACACCCTTATTGAGCCCCAGCATTTT
cdr3_aa: CASSPDTLIEPQHF

clone_size: -
v_call: TRBV11-3
d_call: TRBD1
j_call: TRBJ1-1
cdr3_nt: TGTGCCAGCAGCTCGACAGGGACCGGTGAAGCTTTCTTT
cdr3_aa: CASSSTGTGEAFF

clone_size: -
v_call: TRBV6-2/TRBV6-3
d_call: -
j_call: TRBJ2-5
cdr3_nt: TGTGCCAGCAGTTACGCGCCAGACAGCTCCTATAGGGAGACCCAGTACTTC
cdr3_aa: CASSYAPDSSYRETQYF

clone_size: -
v_call: TRBV6-5
d_call: -
j_call: TRBJ2-7
cdr3_nt: TGTGCCAGCAGTTACTCATTGGAGTACGAGCAGTACTTC
cdr3_aa: CASSYSLEYEQYF

clone_size: -
v_call: TRBV11-3
d_call: -
j_call: TRBJ2-7
cdr3_nt: TGTGCCAGCAGCTTTTCCGGGGACCACGAGCAGTACTTC
cdr3_aa: CASSFSGDHEQYF

clone_size: -
v_call: TRBV5-5
d_call: TRBD2
j_call: TRBJ2-1
cdr3_nt: TGTGCCAGCAGCGTCGAGACTAGCGGGGTTGGGGATGAGCAGTTCTTC
cdr3_aa: CASSVETSGVGDEQFF

clone_size: -
v_call: TRBV28
d_call: -
j_call: TRBJ1-5
cdr3_nt: TGTGCCAGCATTCTTGGGGGGGTTAGCAATCAGCCCCAGCATTTT
cdr3_aa: CASILGGVSNQPQHF

clone_size: once
v_call: TRBV5-1
d_call: -
j_call: TRBJ2-2
cdr3_nt: TGCGCCAGCAGCTTAAGCTGGGCCACCGGGGAGCTGTTTTTT
cdr3_aa: CASSLSWATGELFF

clone_size: -
v_call: TRBV3-1/TRBV3-2
d_call: -
j_call: TRBJ1-2
cdr3_nt: TGTGCCAGCAGCCAAGCCCGGACAGAAGATGGCTACACCTTC
cdr3_aa: CASSQARTEDGYTF

clone_size: -
v_call: TRBV7-9
d_call: TRBD2
j_call: TRBJ2-5
cdr3_nt: TGTGCCAGCAGCGGAGGGACTAGCGGGACCGAGACCCAGTACTTC
cdr3_aa: CASSGGTSGTETQYF

clone_size: -
v_call: TRBV4-3
d_call: TRBD2
j_call: TRBJ2-3
cdr3_nt: TGCGCCAGCAGCCGCGGATGGCGGGAGACCACAGATACGCAGTATTTT
cdr3_aa: CASSRGWRETTDTQYF

clone_size: -
v_call: TRBV19
d_call: TRBD1
j_call: TRBJ1-1
cdr3_nt: TGTGCCAGTAGTGCCCGGGGACAGGGGGGCGAAGCTTTCTTT
cdr3_aa: CASSARGQGGEAFF

clone_size: -
v_call: TRBV5-1
d_call: -
j_call: TRBJ2-7
cdr3_nt: TGCGCCAGCAGCGTCTCCGGGACAACCTACGAGCAGTACTTC
cdr3_aa: CASSVSGTTYEQYF

clone_size: -
v_call: TRBV21-1
d_call: -
j_call: TRBJ2-5
cdr3_nt: TGTGCCAGACAGGGGCCCAGGGGGAAGGAAGAGACCCAGTACTTC
cdr3_aa: CARQGPRGKEETQYF

clone_size: -
v_call: TRBV19
d_call: TRBD1
j_call: TRBJ1-5
cdr3_nt: TGTGCCAGTAGCGGGACAGGGGGGAATCAGCCCCAGCATTTT
cdr3_aa: CASSGTGGNQPQHF

clone_size: -
v_call: TRBV5-8
d_call: -
j_call: TRBJ1-5
cdr3_nt: TGTGCCAGCAGATTCGACACGGGAGATCAGCCCCAGCATTTT
cdr3_aa: CASRFDTGDQPQHF

clone_size: once
v_call: TRBV7-9
d_call: TRBD1
j_call: TRBJ1-5
cdr3_nt: TGTGCCAGCAGCTCGGGACAGGCTCAGCCCCAGCATTTT
cdr3_aa: CASSSGQAQPQHF

clone_size: -
v_call: TRBV6-2/TRBV6-3
d_call: TRBD1
j_call: TRBJ2-3
cdr3_nt: TGTGCCAGCAGTCAGACAGGGAGCACAGATACGCAGTATTTT
cdr3_aa: CASSQTGSTDTQYF

clone_size: -
v_call: TRBV7-9
d_call: -
j_call: TRBJ2-5
cdr3_nt: TGTGCCAGCAGCGCCACAGGAGTAGGAGAGACCCAGTACTTC
cdr3_aa: CASSATGVGETQYF

clone_size: -
v_call: TRBV3-1/TRBV3-2
d_call: -
j_call: TRBJ1-2
cdr3_nt: TGTGCCAGCAGCCAGACGTCTAACTATGGCTACACCTTC
cdr3_aa: CASSQTSNYGYTF

clone_size: -
v_call: TRBV18
d_call: TRBD2
j_call: TRBJ2-3
cdr3_nt: TGTGCCAGCTCACCCACTAGCGGGAGTACAGATACGCAGTATTTT
cdr3_aa: CASSPTSGSTDTQYF

clone_size: -
v_call: TRBV19
d_call: TRBD1
j_call: TRBJ1-1
cdr3_nt: TGTGCCAGTAGTTTTTTGACAGGGGGCACTGAAGCTTTCTTT
cdr3_aa: CASSFLTGGTEAFF

clone_size: few
v_call: TRBV5-1
d_call: -
j_call: TRBJ1-3
cdr3_nt: TGCGCCAGCAGTCGTACTACGTCTGGAAACACCATATATTTT
cdr3_aa: CASSRTTSGNTIYF

clone_size: -
v_call: TRBV28
d_call: -
j_call: TRBJ2-3
cdr3_nt: TGTGCCAGCAGTTTACCTGATACGCAGTATTTT
cdr3_aa: CASSLPDTQYF

clone_size: few
v_call: TRBV9
d_call: -
j_call: TRBJ1-5
cdr3_nt: TGTGCCAGCAGCGTTCGGGCAGGTAGCAATCAGCCCCAGCATTTT
cdr3_aa: CASSVRAGSNQPQHF

clone_size: -
v_call: TRBV5-4
d_call: TRBD1
j_call: TRBJ1-6
cdr3_nt: TGTGCCAGCAGCTTGGAAGTGACAGGGGCGGTAAATTCACCCCTCCACTTT
cdr3_aa: CASSLEVTGAVNSPLHF

clone_size: once
v_call: TRBV5-4
d_call: -
j_call: TRBJ2-5
cdr3_nt: TGTGCCAGCAGCCACAAGGGCGGGGAGACCCAGTACTTC
cdr3_aa: CASSHKGGETQYF

clone_size: -
v_call: TRBV25-1
d_call: TRBD2
j_call: TRBJ2-5
cdr3_nt: TGTGCCAGTACCGCCGGGGGGGGACAAGAGACCCAGTACTTC
cdr3_aa: CASTAGGGQETQYF

clone_size: once
v_call: TRBV5-4
d_call: -
j_call: TRBJ1-2
cdr3_nt: TGTGCCAGCAGCTTCTACCTCACACCGTACTATGGCTACACCTTC
cdr3_aa: CASSFYLTPYYGYTF

clone_size: once
v_call: TRBV6-1
d_call: -
j_call: TRBJ1-2
cdr3_nt: TGTGCCAGCAGTGATCTCTGGGGGGATGGCTACACCTTC
cdr3_aa: CASSDLWGDGYTF

clone_size: -
v_call: TRBV5-4
d_call: TRBD2
j_call: TRBJ2-3
cdr3_nt: TGTGCCAGCAGCTTGGGGGGACTAGCGGGGGCAACAGATACGCAGTATTTT
cdr3_aa: CASSLGGLAGATDTQYF

clone_size: -
v_call: TRBV25-1
d_call: TRBD2
j_call: TRBJ2-1
cdr3_nt: TGTGCCAGCACCAAATGGGTAGCGGGGGGCAACAATGAGCAGTTCTTC
cdr3_aa: CASTKWVAGGNNEQFF

clone_size: -
v_call: TRBV6-5
d_call: TRBD1
j_call: TRBJ2-5
cdr3_nt: TGTGCCAGCAGCCTTGCTCGGACAGGGGGAAAGACCCAGTACTTC
cdr3_aa: CASSLARTGGKTQYF

clone_size: -
v_call: TRBV24-1
d_call: -
j_call: TRBJ1-4
cdr3_nt: TGTGCCACCAGTGATCCCAGGGGCAGCGATGAAAAACTGTTTTTT
cdr3_aa: CATSDPRGSDEKLFF

clone_size: -
v_call: TRBV18
d_call: -
j_call: TRBJ1-2
cdr3_nt: TGTGCCAGCTCCGCGGACTATGGCTACACCTTC
cdr3_aa: CASSADYGYTF